Listed below are T cell receptor beta chains from one sample, sequenced in a study of shared clonotypes between healthy human individuals. Clones were read by immunoSEQ multiplex PCR, and TCRdb kept only the in-frame ones, dropping some. The repertoire holds under 2,000,000 clones, with 85% to 95% as singletons. Material for sequencing was naive CD8+ T cells sorted from blood. The receptors originated from a man aged 18 to 30 in good health. Each CDR3 is given with its conserved first and last residue. Fields, in order: V gene, clone size, J gene, CDR3 protein. Expanded clones get a size class; other rows say once, few or many, or leave the size out.

v_call: TRBV7-2
clone_size: .
j_call: TRBJ2-7
cdr3_aa: CASSFWTSGSGEQYF

v_call: TRBV15
clone_size: .
j_call: TRBJ1-1
cdr3_aa: CATSDPGAEAFF

v_call: TRBV5-4
clone_size: .
j_call: TRBJ2-7
cdr3_aa: CASSLDRFDEQYF

v_call: TRBV5-6
clone_size: once
j_call: TRBJ2-5
cdr3_aa: CASSFLAGETQYF

v_call: TRBV11-2
clone_size: .
j_call: TRBJ2-7
cdr3_aa: CASSLTGQLYEQYF

v_call: TRBV2
clone_size: .
j_call: TRBJ1-2
cdr3_aa: CASSEISGGYTF

v_call: TRBV7-9
clone_size: .
j_call: TRBJ2-7
cdr3_aa: CASSPDSFEQYF

v_call: TRBV9
clone_size: .
j_call: TRBJ2-4
cdr3_aa: CASSVKDGKNIQYF

v_call: TRBV5-6
clone_size: .
j_call: TRBJ1-5
cdr3_aa: CASSSGTGAVSQHF

v_call: TRBV9
clone_size: .
j_call: TRBJ2-7
cdr3_aa: CASSVGTDNEQYF

v_call: TRBV29-1
clone_size: .
j_call: TRBJ2-3
cdr3_aa: CSVGAGGGSDTQYF

v_call: TRBV27
clone_size: .
j_call: .
cdr3_aa: CASSRGREQYF

v_call: TRBV6-5
clone_size: .
j_call: TRBJ2-7
cdr3_aa: CASSYGENYEQYF

v_call: TRBV11-2
clone_size: .
j_call: TRBJ1-5
cdr3_aa: CASSYRGQPQHF

v_call: TRBV15
clone_size: .
j_call: TRBJ2-7
cdr3_aa: CATSPGALGIYEQYF

v_call: TRBV5-6
clone_size: .
j_call: TRBJ2-7
cdr3_aa: CASSLGQSYEQYF

v_call: TRBV7-9
clone_size: .
j_call: TRBJ2-7
cdr3_aa: CASRGDRNYEQYF

v_call: TRBV7-8
clone_size: once
j_call: TRBJ2-7
cdr3_aa: CASSSGLSYEQYF

v_call: TRBV7-8
clone_size: .
j_call: TRBJ2-5
cdr3_aa: CASSLIGQGQETQYF

v_call: TRBV5-6
clone_size: .
j_call: TRBJ1-1
cdr3_aa: CASSLGEGTEAFF

v_call: TRBV30
clone_size: few
j_call: TRBJ2-7
cdr3_aa: CAWSVDSNSYEQYF

v_call: TRBV7-9
clone_size: once
j_call: TRBJ2-7
cdr3_aa: CASSLAGSAHSYEQYF

v_call: TRBV6-5
clone_size: .
j_call: TRBJ2-7
cdr3_aa: CAISGSWGSYEQYF

v_call: TRBV6-1
clone_size: .
j_call: TRBJ2-7
cdr3_aa: CASSARGYYEQYF

v_call: TRBV30
clone_size: once
j_call: TRBJ1-3
cdr3_aa: CAWNGQHGNTIYF

v_call: TRBV19
clone_size: .
j_call: TRBJ2-7
cdr3_aa: CASSGASIWDEQYF

v_call: TRBV6-5
clone_size: once
j_call: TRBJ2-6
cdr3_aa: CASREGAGANVLTF

v_call: TRBV30
clone_size: .
j_call: TRBJ1-6
cdr3_aa: CAWSLDSYNSPLHF

v_call: TRBV9
clone_size: .
j_call: TRBJ2-1
cdr3_aa: CARGPQREGSNEQFF

v_call: TRBV28
clone_size: .
j_call: TRBJ2-7
cdr3_aa: CASIGTGTYEQYF

v_call: TRBV19
clone_size: .
j_call: TRBJ1-4
cdr3_aa: CASSTDGGLRNEKLFF

v_call: TRBV29-1
clone_size: .
j_call: TRBJ2-3
cdr3_aa: CSVLGGTGAPAVTQYF

v_call: TRBV7-9
clone_size: once
j_call: TRBJ1-1
cdr3_aa: CASSPPGVAGTEAFF

v_call: TRBV5-6
clone_size: .
j_call: TRBJ1-1
cdr3_aa: CASSLDMVNTEAFF

v_call: TRBV10-3
clone_size: .
j_call: TRBJ1-1
cdr3_aa: CAISEQGQMNTEAFF

v_call: TRBV9
clone_size: once
j_call: TRBJ2-5
cdr3_aa: CASSVDGDGETQYF

v_call: TRBV6-1
clone_size: .
j_call: TRBJ2-7
cdr3_aa: CASSEGTATYEQYF

v_call: TRBV7-8
clone_size: .
j_call: TRBJ1-5
cdr3_aa: CASSQGQGDTNQPQHF